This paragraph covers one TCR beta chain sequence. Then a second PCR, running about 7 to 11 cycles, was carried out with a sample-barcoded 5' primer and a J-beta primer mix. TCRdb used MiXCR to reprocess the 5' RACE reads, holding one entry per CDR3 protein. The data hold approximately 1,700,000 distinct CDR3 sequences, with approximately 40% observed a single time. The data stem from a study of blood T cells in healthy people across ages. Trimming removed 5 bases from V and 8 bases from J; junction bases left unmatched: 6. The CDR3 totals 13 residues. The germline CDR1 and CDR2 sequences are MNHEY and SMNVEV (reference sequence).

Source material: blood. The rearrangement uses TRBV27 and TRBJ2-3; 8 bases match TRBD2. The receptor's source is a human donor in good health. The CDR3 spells CASSPGGAGTQYF. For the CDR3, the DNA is TGTGCCAGCAGTCCCGGGGGGGCAGGTACGCAGTATTTT.